The source of this T cell receptor beta chain is a study of cytomegalovirus exposure and HLA in healthy donors. Profiled with immunoSEQ multiplex PCR; TCRdb holds only in-frame clones, not every one. The sample records approximately 230,000 clones, more than 75% being singletons. Notes on this clone: The target antigen is unknown.

Regarding the study as a whole: TCR clusters originating in the first cohort tended to co-occur in the 110 or so validation repertoires, according to a later analysis. There were under 200 TCR beta chains listed as cytomegalovirus-associated.

This CDR3 is 14 amino acids long. Germline V gene lookup returns CDR1 MNHNY and CDR2 SVGAGI (reference sequence). The junction had 6 bases not matched to a gene; V was cut back by 5 bases and J by 7 bases. This TCR came from a man younger than 35 in good health and CMV-seropositive. This chain joins TRBV6-6 and TRBJ1-5; TRBD1 aligns across 9 bases. Sequencing was performed on PBMCs. The CDR3 reads CASSGQGTEQPQHF. The CDR3 region has the DNA TGTGCCAGCAGTGGACAGGGGACGGAACAGCCCCAGCATTTT.